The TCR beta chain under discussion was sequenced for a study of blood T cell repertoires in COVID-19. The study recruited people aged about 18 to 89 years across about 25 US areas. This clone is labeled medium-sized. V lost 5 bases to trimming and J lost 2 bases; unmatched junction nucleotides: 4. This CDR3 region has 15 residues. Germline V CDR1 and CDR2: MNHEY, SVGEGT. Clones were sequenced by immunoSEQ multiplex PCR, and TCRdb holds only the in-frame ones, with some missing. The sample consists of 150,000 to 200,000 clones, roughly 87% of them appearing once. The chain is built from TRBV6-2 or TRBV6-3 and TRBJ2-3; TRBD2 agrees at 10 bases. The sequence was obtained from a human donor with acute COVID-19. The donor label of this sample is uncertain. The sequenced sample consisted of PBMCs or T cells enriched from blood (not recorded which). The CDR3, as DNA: TGTGCCAGCAGTCCCGGGACTAGCGACACAGATACGCAGTATTTT. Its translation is CASSPGTSDTDTQYF.